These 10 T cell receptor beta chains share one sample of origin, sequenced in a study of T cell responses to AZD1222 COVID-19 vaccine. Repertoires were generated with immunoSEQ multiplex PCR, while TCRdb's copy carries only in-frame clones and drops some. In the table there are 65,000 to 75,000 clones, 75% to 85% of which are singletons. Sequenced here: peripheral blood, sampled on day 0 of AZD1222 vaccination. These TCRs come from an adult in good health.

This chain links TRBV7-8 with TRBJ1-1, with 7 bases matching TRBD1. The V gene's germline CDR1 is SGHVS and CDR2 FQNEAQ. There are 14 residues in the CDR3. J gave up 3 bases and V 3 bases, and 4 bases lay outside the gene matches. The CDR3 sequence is CASSFRDRDTEAFF. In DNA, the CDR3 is TGTGCCAGCAGCTTCCGGGACAGAGACACTGAAGCTTTCTTT.

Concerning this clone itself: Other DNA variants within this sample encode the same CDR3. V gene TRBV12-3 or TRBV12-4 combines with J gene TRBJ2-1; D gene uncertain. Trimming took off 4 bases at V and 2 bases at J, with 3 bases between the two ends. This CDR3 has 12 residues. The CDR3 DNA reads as TGTGCCAGCAGTTATGCCTACAATGAGCAGTTCTTC. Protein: CASSYAYNEQFF.

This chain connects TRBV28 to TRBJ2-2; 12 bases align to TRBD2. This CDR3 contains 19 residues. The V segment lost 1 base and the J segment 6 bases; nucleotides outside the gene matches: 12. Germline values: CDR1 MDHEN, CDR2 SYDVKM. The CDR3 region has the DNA TGTGCCAGCAGTTTATATATCTCTCCTAGCGGGGGGGACGCCGGGGAGCTGTTTTTT. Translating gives CASSLYISPSGGDAGELFF.

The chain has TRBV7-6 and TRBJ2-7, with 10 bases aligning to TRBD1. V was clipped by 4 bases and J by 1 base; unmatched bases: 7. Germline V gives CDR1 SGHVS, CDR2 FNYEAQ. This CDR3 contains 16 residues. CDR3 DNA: TGTGCCAGCAGCTCGCGGACAGGGGGAATGTCCTACGAGCAGTACTTC. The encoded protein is CASSSRTGGMSYEQYF.

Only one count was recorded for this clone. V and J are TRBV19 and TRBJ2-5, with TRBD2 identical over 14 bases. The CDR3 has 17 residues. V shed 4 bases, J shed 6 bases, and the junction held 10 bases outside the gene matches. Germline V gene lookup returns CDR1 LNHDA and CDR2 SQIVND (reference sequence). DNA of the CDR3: TGTGCCAGTAGTAGCTCCGGGACTAGCGGGGGTAGGAAGACCCAGTACTTC. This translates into CASSSSGTSGGRKTQYF. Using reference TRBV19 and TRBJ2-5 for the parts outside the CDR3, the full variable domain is DGGITQSPKYLFRKEGQNVTLSCEQNLNHDAMYWYRQDPGQGLRLIYYSQIVNDFQKGDIAEGYSVSREKKESFPLTVTSAQKNPTAFYLCASSSSGTSGGRKTQYFGPGTRLLVL.

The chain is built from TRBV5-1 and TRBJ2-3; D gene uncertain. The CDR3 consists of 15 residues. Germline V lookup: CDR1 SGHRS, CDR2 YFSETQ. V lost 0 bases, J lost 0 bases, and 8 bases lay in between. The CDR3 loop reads CASSLAPDSTDTQYF. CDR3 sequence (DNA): TGCGCCAGCAGCTTGGCACCAGACAGCACAGATACGCAGTATTTT. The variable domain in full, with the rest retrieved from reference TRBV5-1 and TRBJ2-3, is KAGVTQTPRYLIKTRGQQVTLSCSPISGHRSVSWYQQTPGQGLQFLFEYFSETQRNKGNFPGRFSGRQFSNSRSEMNVSTLELGDSALYLCASSLAPDSTDTQYFGPGTRLTVL.

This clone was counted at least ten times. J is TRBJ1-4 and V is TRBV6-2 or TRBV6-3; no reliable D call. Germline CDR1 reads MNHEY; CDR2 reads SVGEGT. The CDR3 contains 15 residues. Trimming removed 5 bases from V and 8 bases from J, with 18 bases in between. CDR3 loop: CASSRPRGAGEKLFF. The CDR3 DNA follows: TGTGCCAGCAGTCGCCCCCGGGGAGCAGGAGAAAAACTGTTTTTT.

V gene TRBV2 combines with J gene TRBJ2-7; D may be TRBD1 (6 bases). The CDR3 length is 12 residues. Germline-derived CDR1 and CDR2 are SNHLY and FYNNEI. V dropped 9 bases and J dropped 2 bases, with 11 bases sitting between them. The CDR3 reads CARRDITYEQYF. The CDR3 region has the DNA TGTGCCAGGAGGGACATAACCTACGAGCAGTACTTC.

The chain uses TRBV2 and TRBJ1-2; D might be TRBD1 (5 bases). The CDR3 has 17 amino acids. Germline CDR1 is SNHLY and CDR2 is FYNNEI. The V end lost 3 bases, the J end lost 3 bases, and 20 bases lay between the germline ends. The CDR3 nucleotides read TGTGCCAGCAGTGACCCCGCCCATTCGGGGGGAGACTATGGCTACACCTTC. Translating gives CASSDPAHSGGDYGYTF.

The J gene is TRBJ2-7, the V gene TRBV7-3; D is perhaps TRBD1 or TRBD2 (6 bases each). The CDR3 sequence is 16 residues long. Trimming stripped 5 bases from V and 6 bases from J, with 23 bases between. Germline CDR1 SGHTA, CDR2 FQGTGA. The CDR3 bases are TGTGCCAGCAGCCCAAAGGGGGGCCTGACTTGGGCCGAGCAGTACTTC. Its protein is CASSPKGGLTWAEQYF. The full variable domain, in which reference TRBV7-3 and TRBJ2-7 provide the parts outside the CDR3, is GAGVSQTPSNKVTEKGKYVELRCDPISGHTALYWYRQSLGQGPEFLIYFQGTGAADDSGLPNDRFFAVRPEGSVSTLKIQRTERGDSAVYLCASSPKGGLTWAEQYFGPGTRLTVT.